The 20 T cell receptor beta chains in this list originate from one sample, sequenced in a study of T cell responses to AZD1222 COVID-19 vaccine. Repertoires were generated with immunoSEQ multiplex PCR, while TCRdb's copy carries only in-frame clones and drops some. This sample has some 110,000 clones; approximately 89% occur once, and the top ten carry around 9.4%. The starting material was peripheral blood, obtained on day 0 of AZD1222 vaccination. These TCRs come from an adult in good health.

This chain joins TRBV3-1 (or the pseudogene TRBV3-2) and TRBJ2-3; 7 nucleotides agree with TRBD2. Germline values: CDR1 LGHDT, CDR2 YNNKEL (reference sequence). J gave up 1 base and V 4 bases, and 2 bases lay outside the gene matches. This CDR3 has 14 amino acids. As DNA, the CDR3 is TGTGCCAGCAGCCGGGAGGGCGGCACAGATACGCAGTATTTT. Translated, it gives CASSREGGTDTQYF.

This rearrangement joins TRBV30 to TRBJ1-4; weak D call: TRBD1 (5 bases). CDR1 GTSNPN and CDR2 SVGIG come from the germline V gene (reference sequence). CDR3 length: 19 residues. Between the trimmed V and J ends, which lost 1 base and 0 bases, there was a span of 21 bases. The CDR3 DNA sequence: TGTGCCTGGAGTGGGGCAGGGTTTTTAGTAGCGACAACTAATGAAAAACTGTTTTTT. It yields the protein CAWSGAGFLVATTNEKLFF.

The chain uses TRBV7-2 and TRBJ2-7; 14 bases line up with TRBD2. J was trimmed by 3 bases and V by 0 bases; bases with no gene match: 1. The germline V gene encodes CDR1 SGHTA and CDR2 FQGNSA. This CDR3 has 16 residues. In DNA form, the CDR3 reads TGTGCCAGCAGCTTAGCCGGACTAGCGGGGGGCTACGAGCAGTACTTC. It specifies CASSLAGLAGGYEQYF.

This rearrangement joins TRBV5-1 to TRBJ1-1; no firm D call. The CDR3 has 15 amino acids. Trimming stripped 1 base from V and 5 bases from J, with 15 bases between. Germline CDR1 reads SGHRS; CDR2 reads YFSETQ. This chain's CDR3 is CASSLTPKIGTEAFF. CDR3 coding DNA: TGCGCCAGCAGCTTGACGCCCAAAATAGGGACTGAAGCTTTCTTT.

This chain links TRBV7-9 with TRBJ2-6; D possibly corresponds to TRBD1 (6 bases). CDR3 length equals 15 residues. CDR1 and CDR2 from the germline V gene are SEHNR and FQNEAQ (reference sequence). Trimming cost V 3 bases and J 4 bases, with 10 bases left between them. The CDR3 sequence: CASSLRGTGANVLTF. CDR3 nucleotide sequence: TGTGCCAGCAGCTTGAGAGGGACAGGGGCCAACGTCCTGACTTTC.

This chain uses TRBV9 with TRBJ2-3, with 8 bases that match TRBD1. This CDR3 is 15 amino acids long. Per germline, CDR1 SGDLS and CDR2 YYNGEE. Trimming took 3 bases from V and 6 from J; bases not matched to a gene: 9. The CDR3 DNA reads TGTGCCAGCAGCGGGTCAGGGGGCGGAGTGGATACGCAGTATTTT. Its protein is CASSGSGGGVDTQYF.

J is TRBJ2-1 and V is TRBV7-9; no clear D gene. Looked up from germline, CDR1 is SEHNR and CDR2 is FQNEAQ (reference sequence). Trimming stripped 8 bases from V and 8 bases from J, with 7 bases between. The CDR3 length is 10 residues. The CDR3 DNA follows: TGTGCCAGCGGGATTGATGAGCAGTTCTTC. Its translation: CASGIDEQFF.

The chain has TRBV11-2 and TRBJ1-3, with no clear D. Germline lookup yields CDR1 SGHAT and CDR2 FQNNGV. Trimming stripped 3 bases from V and 2 bases from J, with 5 bases between. The CDR3 has 13 residues. In nucleotides, the CDR3 is TGTGCCAGCAGCTTCGGCCCTGGAAACACCATATATTTT. Its protein product is CASSFGPGNTIYF.

The V gene is TRBV27, the J gene TRBJ2-1; 13 bases agree with TRBD2. CDR3 length: 17 amino acids. The germline CDR1 and CDR2 sequences are MNHEY and SMNVEV (reference sequence). After removal of 4 bases from V and 9 bases from J, the junction contained 12 bases not matched to a gene. The CDR3 bases are TGTGCCAGCAGTTCCCTCATTACTAGCGGGGGGGCCGGTGAGCAGTTCTTC. This sequence encodes CASSSLITSGGAGEQFF.

The chain employs TRBV6-8 and TRBJ2-3, with D possibly being TRBD2 (6 bases). Germline-derived CDR1 and CDR2 are MNHGY and SAAAGT. The CDR3 runs to 14 residues. Between the trimmed V and J ends, which lost 8 bases and 1 base, there was a span of 13 bases. This CDR3 is CASQASVGTDTQYF. The DNA for the CDR3 is TGTGCCAGCCAAGCTAGCGTTGGCACAGATACGCAGTATTTT.

This chain links TRBV7-3 with TRBJ2-7; 7 bases agree with TRBD1. Germline V CDR1 and CDR2: SGHTA, FQGTGA. The CDR3 sequence is 15 residues long. Trimming took 5 bases from V and 2 from J; bases not matched to a gene: 9. In nucleotides, the CDR3 is TGTGCCAGCAGCGCCGGGACAGACTTAACCTACGAGCAGTACTTC. Its translation: CASSAGTDLTYEQYF.

This clone was seen just once. V usage is TRBV5-1 and J usage is TRBJ2-7; D perhaps matches TRBD1 (5 bases). Germline V lookup: CDR1 SGHRS, CDR2 YFSETQ. Trimming took off 5 bases at V and 3 bases at J, with 9 bases between the two ends. The CDR3 runs 12 residues. The CDR3 protein is CASSWQGYEQYF. The CDR3 DNA reads TGCGCCAGCAGTTGGCAGGGCTACGAGCAGTACTTC.

A few counts support this clone. CDR3 sequence reads: CASSLRRGQDTEAFF. The CDR3, as DNA: TGTGCCAGCAGCTTACGGAGGGGGCAAGACACTGAAGCTTTCTTT. This chain links TRBV7-3 with TRBJ1-1, with TRBD1 identical over 7 bases. The CDR3 spans 15 residues. Germline V lookup: CDR1 SGHTA, CDR2 FQGTGA. V shed 2 bases and J 3 bases; nucleotides not matched to a gene: 6.

The V call is TRBV4-2, the J call TRBJ2-7, with no clear D. V was clipped by 0 bases and J by 5 bases, with 11 bases between them. CDR3 size: 14 residues. CDR1 and CDR2 from the germline V gene are LGHNA and YNFKEQ. The CDR3 coding sequence is TGTGCCAGCAGCCAAGATCCGAGTTACGACGAGCAGTACTTC. Amino acids: CASSQDPSYDEQYF.

The rearrangement joins TRBV19 to TRBJ1-6; 7 nucleotides align to TRBD1. The CDR3 is 15 residues long. Trimming took 3 bases from V and 9 from J; bases not matched to a gene: 8. Germline V gene data show CDR1 as LNHDA and CDR2 as SQIVND (reference sequence). CDR3: CASSIFDRAGSPLHF. CDR3 coding DNA: TGTGCCAGTAGTATTTTTGACAGGGCGGGTTCACCCCTCCACTTT.

The genes are TRBV28 and TRBJ1-1, with 7 nucleotides matching TRBD1. This CDR3 is 16 amino acids long. V lost 4 bases to trimming and J lost 4 bases; unmatched junction nucleotides: 12. The germline gives CDR1 MDHEN, CDR2 SYDVKM. The CDR3 region is CASSSPPGAGGTEAFF. CDR3 nucleotides: TGTGCCAGCAGTTCTCCTCCGGGGGCAGGGGGCACTGAAGCTTTCTTT.

The V gene is TRBV6-2 or TRBV6-3, the J gene TRBJ2-7, with D possibly TRBD1 on 5 matching bases. V was clipped by 2 bases and J by 0 bases, with 5 bases between them. This CDR3 is built from 13 residues. In germline, CDR1 is MNHEY, CDR2 SVGEGT. In DNA form, the CDR3 reads TGTGCCAGCAGTTACGGGGCCTCCTACGAGCAGTACTTC. This sequence encodes CASSYGASYEQYF.

This clone has more than one count but fewer than ten. This chain uses TRBV2 with TRBJ2-3; D remains unclear. V was cut by 4 bases and J by 5 bases, with 7 bases left in between. CDR1 SNHLY and CDR2 FYNNEI come from the germline V gene. This CDR3 has 12 amino acids. CDR3 in DNA: TGTGCCAGCAGTGGCAACCAAGATACGCAGTATTTT. Translation gives CASSGNQDTQYF.

Note on this clone: The junction shows a germline mismatch at one end, possibly a read error. The chain links TRBV11-2 to TRBJ2-1; maybe TRBD1 (6 bases). Germline CDR1 reads SGHAT; CDR2 reads FQNNGV. The CDR3 has 14 residues. The CDR3 coding sequence is TGTGCCACCAGCTCCAGGGGTTCCTACAATGAGCAGTTCTTC. Translation: CATSSRGSYNEQFF.

The rearrangement uses TRBV6-5 and TRBJ1-2; D perhaps matches TRBD1 (6 bases). This CDR3 spans 14 amino acids. V lost 4 bases to trimming and J lost 2 bases, with 11 bases between them. The V gene's germline CDR1 is MNHEY and CDR2 SVGAGI. CDR3: CASSWGHRNYGYTF. CDR3 nucleotide sequence: TGTGCCAGCAGTTGGGGACACCGAAACTATGGCTACACCTTC.